This T cell receptor (beta chain) was retrieved from a study of blood T cell repertoires in COVID-19. Sequencing used immunoSEQ multiplex PCR; TCRdb keeps in-frame clones, though not all of them. The table records about 480,000 clones, less than 90% of them present only once. Sequenced: PBMCs or T cells enriched from blood (not recorded which). The clonotype was recovered from an older woman who had recovered from COVID-19.

CDR3 sequence: CASSDRDRTNYGYTF. The CDR3 DNA reads as TGTGCCAGCAGCGATAGGGACAGGACTAACTATGGCTACACCTTC. The gene calls are TRBV9 and TRBJ1-2, with 8 positions matching TRBD1. Trimming at V came to 3 bases and at J to 0 bases, leaving 4 bases not matched to a gene. Germline V gene lookup returns CDR1 SGDLS and CDR2 YYNGEE. The CDR3 has 15 residues.